This TCR beta chain was observed in a study of OX40 agonist ivuxolimab in advanced cancers. Study overall: Ivuxolimab was delivered to patients intravenously every 2 weeks at doses spanning 0.01 to 10 mg/kg. Of mixed ages from about 23 to 85 and averaging roughly 66 years, the group was approximately 84% male.

Germline V gene lookup returns CDR1 ENHRY and CDR2 SYGVKD. V was pared by 3 bases and J by 6 bases, with 5 bases of the junction left unmatched. CDR3 length: 14 amino acids. Sequenced by immunoSEQ multiplex PCR; TCRdb stores in-frame clones only, minus some. The sample contains roughly 90,000 clones, 87% of which appear only once. V is TRBV10-3 and J is TRBJ1-3; 7 positions agree with TRBD1. This TCR was sampled from an adult with an advanced solid tumor such as melanoma, head and neck, liver or kidney cancer. The material was CD4+ or CD8+ T cells sorted from blood, obtained in a trial of the OX40 agonist ivuxolimab. This CDR3 reads CAISERDSENTIYF. As DNA, the CDR3 is TGTGCCATCAGTGAAAGGGACAGCGAAAACACCATATATTTT.